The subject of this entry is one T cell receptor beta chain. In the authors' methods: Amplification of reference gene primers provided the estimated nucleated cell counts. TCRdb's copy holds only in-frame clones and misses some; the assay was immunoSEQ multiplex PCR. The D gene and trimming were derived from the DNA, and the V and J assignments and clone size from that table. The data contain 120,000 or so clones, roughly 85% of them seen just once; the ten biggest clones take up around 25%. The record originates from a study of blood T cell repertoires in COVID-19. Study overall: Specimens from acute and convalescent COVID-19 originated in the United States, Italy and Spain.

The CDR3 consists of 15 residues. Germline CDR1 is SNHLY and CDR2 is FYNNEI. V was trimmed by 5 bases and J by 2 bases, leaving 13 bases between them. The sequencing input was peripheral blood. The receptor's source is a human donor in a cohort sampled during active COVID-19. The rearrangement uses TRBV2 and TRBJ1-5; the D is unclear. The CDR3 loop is CASSRDGGRNQPQHF. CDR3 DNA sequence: TGTGCCAGCAGTCGGGATGGCGGACGCAATCAGCCCCAGCATTTT. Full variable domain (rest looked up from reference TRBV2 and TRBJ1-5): EPEVTQTPSHQVTQMGQEVILRCVPISNHLYFYWYRQILGQKVEFLVSFYNNEISEKSEIFDDQFSVERPDGSNFTLKIRSTKLEDSAMYFCASSRDGGRNQPQHFGDGTRLSIL.